A selection of T cell receptor beta chains follows, all from one sample in a study of OX40 agonist ivuxolimab in advanced cancers. TCRdb's table, derived via immunoSEQ multiplex PCR, lists solely in-frame clones and lacks some. Of some 98,000 clones in the sample, approximately 83% were seen once. The material was CD4+ or CD8+ T cells sorted from blood, obtained in a trial of the OX40 agonist ivuxolimab. The receptor set was obtained from an adult with an advanced solid tumor such as melanoma, head and neck, liver or kidney cancer. The CDR3 runs from the conserved cysteine through the conserved F or W.

v_gene	j_gene	CDR3aa
TRBV7-9	TRBJ1-5	CASSLGQGVNQPQHF
TRBV30	TRBJ1-5	CAWSGGVGQPQHF
TRBV29-1	TRBJ1-1	CSVEGLGTGAPNTEAFF
TRBV28	TRBJ2-1	CASSLTGAYNEQFF
TRBV19	TRBJ1-5	CASSIRDTNNQPQHF
TRBV19	TRBJ1-5	CATAVGRTSNQPQHF
TRBV19	TRBJ1-3	CASNQGATGNTIYF
TRBV19	TRBJ2-5	CASSGGLQETQYF
TRBV29-1	TRBJ2-1	CSGTGTSGANEQFF
TRBV5-4	TRBJ1-6	CASRPSVLNSPLHF
TRBV9	TRBJ1-6	CASSARDRGFSSLHF
TRBV28	TRBJ2-3	CASSPSPGLGSHTDTQYF
TRBV18	TRBJ2-7	CASSLHPYEQYF
TRBV6-1	TRBJ2-7	CASSQGSSYEQYF
TRBV18	TRBJ2-5	CASSPTTGSTQYF
TRBV7-3	TRBJ2-3	CASSLRGRTDTQYF
TRBV6-5	TRBJ2-2	CASSEVVLTGELFF
TRBV28	TRBJ1-3	CASIDIRGPTGNTIYF
TRBV10-3	TRBJ2-7	CAISDRSGNDEQYF
TRBV28	TRBJ1-1	CASSSNTEAFF
TRBV10-3	TRBJ2-7	CAISDGLAGDYEQYF
TRBV9	TRBJ1-1	CASSRGQGGGTEAFF
TRBV7-9	TRBJ1-4	CASSLEGRAGQGAGKLFF
TRBV28	TRBJ2-5	CASSRYREGETQYF
TRBV18	TRBJ2-3	CASSPASGSWSDTQYF
TRBV6-5	TRBJ2-7	CASSKRDSSYEQYF
TRBV4-1	TRBJ2-2	CASSQEGQGGWYTGELFF
TRBV9	TRBJ2-6	CASSLPSTGYNSGANVLTF
TRBV29-1	TRBJ2-5	CSVSMVRETQYF
TRBV4-1	TRBJ1-5	CASSQGSQGGNQPQHF
TRBV7-3	TRBJ2-3	CASAKRGREGDTQYF
TRBV21-1	TRBJ2-6	CASSTAPSGANVLTF